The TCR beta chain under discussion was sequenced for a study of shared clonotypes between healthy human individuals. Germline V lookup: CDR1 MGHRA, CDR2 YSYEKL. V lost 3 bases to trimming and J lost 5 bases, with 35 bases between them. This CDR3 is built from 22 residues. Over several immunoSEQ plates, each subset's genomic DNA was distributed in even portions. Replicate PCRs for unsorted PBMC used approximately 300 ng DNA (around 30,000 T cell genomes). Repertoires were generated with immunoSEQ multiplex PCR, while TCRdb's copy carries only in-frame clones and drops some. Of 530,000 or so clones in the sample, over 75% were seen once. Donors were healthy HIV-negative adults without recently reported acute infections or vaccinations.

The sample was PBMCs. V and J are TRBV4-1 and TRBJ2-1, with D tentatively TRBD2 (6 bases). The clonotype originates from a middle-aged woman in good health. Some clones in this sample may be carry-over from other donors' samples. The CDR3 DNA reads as TGCGCCAGCAGCCACCCGATTGGATTAAGAAAGGCCGGGGCCCCGGGGGACAATGAGCAGTTCTTC. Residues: CASSHPIGLRKAGAPGDNEQFF.